This TCR beta chain was profiled in a study of regulatory T cells in long-lasting Graves disease. General study results and limits: Persistent patients shared more public clonotypes (roughly 3,000) than newly diagnosed patients (around 910).

This clonotype was recorded many times. Its specificity is not known. CDR1 is SGHAT, CDR2 FQNNGV, per germline. V trimming: 5 bases; J trimming: 0 bases; junction bases outside the gene matches: 7. This CDR3 has 17 residues. Assembly of TCR beta libraries relied on iRepertoire HTBI primers together with Arm-PCR of CDR3 regions. TCRdb re-called the multiplex PCR reads through MiXCR, storing one row per CDR3 protein. The sample records 200,000 to 250,000 distinct CDR3 sequences, 20% being singletons. Described time point: newly diagnosed GD, antithyroid drugs for less than 3 months. Extracted PBMC RNA gave rise to the TCR library. EDTA tubes held approximately 10 milliliters of peripheral blood from each patient.

The chain combines TRBV11-2 with TRBJ2-7; TRBD2 aligns across 13 bases. The sample in question was peripheral blood mononuclear cells (PBMCs), obtained at new diagnosis, from a patient treated with antithyroid drugs. This TCR was recovered from a female donor with Graves disease. CDR3 sequence: CASSTPTSGGSSYEQYF. The CDR3 DNA sequence: TGTGCCAGCAGCACCCCGACTAGCGGGGGGAGCTCCTACGAGCAGTACTTC.